A selection of T cell receptor beta chains follows, all from one sample in a study of radiation and T cells in renal cell carcinoma. The data were produced by immunoSEQ multiplex PCR, yet TCRdb's version contains in-frame clones alone and is incomplete. In the table there are 140,000 or so clones, 88% of which are singletons. This sample comprised blood, obtained from a patient whose treatment included radiotherapy and nephrectomy. All receptors derive from a woman between 50 and 59 years old with renal cell carcinoma. Each CDR3 is given with its conserved first and last residue. A D gene is named only where the DNA matches it firmly. Size is omitted from some rows. Given values are once, few, many or a class for expanded clones.

TGTGCCAGCAGCCTCCCCCCGAACACTGAAGCTTTCTTT CASSLPPNTEAFF . . TRBJ1-1 TRBV7-2
TGTGCCGCTGGATGGGAGGGCAATCAGCCCCAGCATTTT CAAGWEGNQPQHF few . TRBJ1-5 TRBV2
TGTGCCATCAGCCAAGGCCAAGGTCAGCCCCAGCATTTT CAISQGQGQPQHF . . TRBJ1-5 TRBV10-3
TGTGCCAGCAGGGGGGGTGAGCAGTTCTTC CASRGGEQFF . . TRBJ2-1 TRBV11-2
TGTGCCAGCAGCGTAGACGTGGCAGGGGGTCTGTACGAGCAGTACTTC CASSVDVAGGLYEQYF . TRBD1 TRBJ2-7 TRBV9
TGTGCCAGCAGCAAAGCGCCAGGGCACGCGCAGGAGACCCAGTACTTC CASSKAPGHAQETQYF few . TRBJ2-5 TRBV21-1
TGTGCCAGCAGCTTAAACAGTTTGAACACTGAAGCTTTCTTT CASSLNSLNTEAFF few . TRBJ1-1 TRBV11-3
TGTGCCAGCAGCTTAGTACAGAGCTTCCAAGAGACCCAGTACTTC CASSLVQSFQETQYF . . TRBJ2-5 TRBV7-9
TGCGCCAGCAGCCAAGCAGCTAGCGGGGGCAAAGACAATGAGCAGTTCTTC CASSQAASGGKDNEQFF . TRBD2 TRBJ2-1 TRBV4-1
TGTGCCAGCAGCCCTACTGGGACAGGGGCGAGTCGGGACATTCAGTACTTC CASSPTGTGASRDIQYF . TRBD1 TRBJ2-4 TRBV5-4
TGTGCCAGCTATGAAGGACATAGCAATCAGCCCCAGCATTTT CASYEGHSNQPQHF . . TRBJ1-5 TRBV14
TGTGCCAGCAGCTTAGTCGTGACAGGGGATTGGGATACGCAGTATTTT CASSLVVTGDWDTQYF . TRBD1 TRBJ2-3 TRBV7-2
TGTGCCAGCAGCTCGCGGACAGGAGGAAACACCATATATTTT CASSSRTGGNTIYF once TRBD1 TRBJ1-3 TRBV5-4
TGTGCCAGCTCATCAGGACAGATGAACTATGGCTACACCTTC CASSSGQMNYGYTF . . TRBJ1-2 TRBV18
TGTGCCAGCAGCTTAGGCGGCTCGGAGCAGTACTTC CASSLGGSEQYF . . TRBJ2-7 TRBV7-9
TGTGCCAGCAGTGAATGGGGGTTGGGTGGGTATGGCTACACCTTC CASSEWGLGGYGYTF . . TRBJ1-2 TRBV6-1
TGTGCCAGTAGACCCGGGACAGGGATCCACGAGCAGTACTTC CASRPGTGIHEQYF . TRBD1 TRBJ2-7 TRBV19
TGTGCCATCAGTGAGACAGACCGCTATGGCTACACCTTC CAISETDRYGYTF . . TRBJ1-2 TRBV10-3
TGTGCTAGTGGTTTGGTAAACTCAGGCTCAGAGACCCAGTACTTC CASGLVNSGSETQYF . . TRBJ2-5 TRBV12-5
TGTGCCAGCAGCTTACTGGGCCTCGGGGGGGGCAAGGATGGCTACACCTTC CASSLLGLGGGKDGYTF . . TRBJ1-2 TRBV7-2
TGTGCCAGCAGCTTAGACCCGGGACTAGCGGCCTACACCGGGGAGCTGTTTTTT CASSLDPGLAAYTGELFF few TRBD2 TRBJ2-2 TRBV7-8
TGTGCCAGTAGTATGGGACAGAACACTGAAGCTTTCTTT CASSMGQNTEAFF . . TRBJ1-1 TRBV19
TGCAGCGTTGATCTGTCCTTCGGAGCTGAAGCTTTCTTT CSVDLSFGAEAFF . . TRBJ1-1 TRBV29-1
TGCGCCAGCAGCTTGGGTTCGGGCAGGGCAAACTATGGCTACACCTTC CASSLGSGRANYGYTF . . TRBJ1-2 TRBV5-1
TGCAGTGGATCGATTAACACTGAAGCTTTCTTT CSGSINTEAFF few . TRBJ1-1 TRBV20-1
TGTGCCAGCAGCCCGCTACCGGGGGCTGATACTGAAGCTTTCTTT CASSPLPGADTEAFF . . TRBJ1-1 TRBV5-5
TGCGCCAGCAGCCTTGGAGTGACTAGCGGGGGTGGCGAGACCCAGTACTTC CASSLGVTSGGGETQYF . TRBD2 TRBJ2-5 TRBV5-1
TGTGCCAGTAGGGCGGGGCCTAGCACAGATACGCAGTATTTT CASRAGPSTDTQYF . . TRBJ2-3 TRBV19
TGTGCTAGCAGCCATAGCGGGGCGGGGGAGACCCAGTACTTC CASSHSGAGETQYF . TRBD2 TRBJ2-5 TRBV7-7
TGTGCCATCAGTGGGACAGGGTCTGGTGGCTACACCTTC CAISGTGSGGYTF . TRBD1 TRBJ1-2 TRBV10-3
TGTGCCTGGAGCCACCCTGATACGCAGTATTTT CAWSHPDTQYF . . TRBJ2-3 TRBV30
TGTGCCAGCAGCGTGGGGGGAAGCTCCTATAATTCACCCCTCCACTTT CASSVGGSSYNSPLHF . . TRBJ1-6 TRBV9
TGCGCCAGCAGTGACCCGCGGGGGGACTCCTACGAGCAGTACTTC CASSDPRGDSYEQYF . TRBD2 TRBJ2-7 TRBV10-2
TGTGCCAGCAGCTTTAGTGCGCGGGGGACAACAGATACGCAGTATTTT CASSFSARGTTDTQYF . . TRBJ2-3 TRBV13
TGTGCCAGCAGCCCAGGACAGGGGGTCACTGGCTACACCTTC CASSPGQGVTGYTF . TRBD1 TRBJ1-2 TRBV9
TGTGCCAGTAAAGGCTCTGGAAACACCATATATTTT CASKGSGNTIYF once . TRBJ1-3 TRBV19
TGTGCCAGCAGCCCCCGTACAAACACCGGGGAGCTGTTTTTT CASSPRTNTGELFF . . TRBJ2-2 TRBV11-2
TGTGCCAGCAGCTTGGGACAGGGAAGAGGACACCTCATGAACACTGAAGCTTTCTTT CASSLGQGRGHLMNTEAFF . TRBD1 TRBJ1-1 TRBV5-5
TGCGCCAGCAGCCAAGCGGTCTACAATGAGCAGTTCTTC CASSQAVYNEQFF once . TRBJ2-1 TRBV4-3
TGTGCCAGCAGCTCTCAGGGGTTAATGGAGACCCAGTACTTC CASSSQGLMETQYF . . TRBJ2-5 TRBV11-2
TGTGCCAGTAGTAGGGCAGGGGATCTGAACACTGAAGCTTTCTTT CASSRAGDLNTEAFF . . TRBJ1-1 TRBV19
TGTGCCAGCAGTGAGCTGGGACCAAAAGAGACCCAGTACTTC CASSELGPKETQYF . . TRBJ2-5 TRBV6-1
TGCAGCGTTGAAGGTTGGGGGAGGACAGATACGCAGTATTTT CSVEGWGRTDTQYF . . TRBJ2-3 TRBV29-1
TGTGCCAGCAGAAGAGGACAGGGAATGGGTTCACCCCTCCACTTT CASRRGQGMGSPLHF . TRBD1 TRBJ1-6 TRBV6-5
TGTGCCAGCTCACCAACGGTAAATGGCTACACCTTC CASSPTVNGYTF . . TRBJ1-2 TRBV18
TGCGCCAGCAGCTTGGGGCATGCGGCGAACACTGAAGCTTTCTTT CASSLGHAANTEAFF few . TRBJ1-1 TRBV5-1
TGTGCCAGCAGCTTAAGTGGGAACACCGGGGAGCTGTTTTTT CASSLSGNTGELFF . . TRBJ2-2 TRBV5-6
TGTGCCAGCAGTCTTGGACAGGGGGCTTTCACAGATACGCAGTATTTT CASSLGQGAFTDTQYF few TRBD1 TRBJ2-3 TRBV6-4
TGTGCCAGCAGGGGGACAGGGGATCAGCCCCAGCATTTT CASRGTGDQPQHF . TRBD1 TRBJ1-5 TRBV6-5
TGTGCCACTACAACAGGGAACACTGAAGCTTTCTTT CATTTGNTEAFF . . TRBJ1-1 TRBV19
TGTGCCACCCAGTCCCCACCTAGCTCTGGAAACACCATATATTTT CATQSPPSSGNTIYF . . TRBJ1-3 TRBV6-1